This TCR beta chain was captured in a study of T cell clones after liver transplantation. Study details: TCRbeta sequencing after a pre-transplant mixed lymphocyte reaction identified graft-donor-reactive clones, later tracked in post-transplant blood. Samples came pre-transplant, pre-randomization before withdrawal, and post-randomization after withdrawal ended. Three of eight recipients were HCV-positive; others had non-autoimmune, non-viral indications.

J lost 4 bases, V lost 4 bases, and 4 bases had no gene match. The CDR3 has 14 residues. Germline CDR1 MGHRA, CDR2 YSYEKL. Data came from immunoSEQ multiplex PCR; TCRdb stores just in-frame clones and leaves some out. The sample shows 55,000 to 80,000 clones, roughly 90% of them seen only once. The chain has TRBV4-1 and TRBJ1-5; TRBD1 matches 7 bases. The sequenced sample was CD4+ T cells from blood, obtained before liver transplant. The TCR comes from a human donor who received a liver transplant. The CDR3 bases are TGCGCCAGCAGCCCGTCAGGGGGGAATCAGCCCCAGCATTTT. Its protein product is CASSPSGGNQPQHF.